These 4 T cell receptor beta chains share one sample of origin, sequenced in a study of blood T cell repertoires in COVID-19 (dated by TCRdb to the early 2020s). Libraries were prepared through the immunoSEQ multiplex PCR assay. The clones in this table, taken by TCRdb from immuneACCESS, are in-frame only. Not every clone is retained; where verified, under half of the shortfall comes from an unresolved V gene, and the cause of the rest is unknown. This sample lists approximately 300,000 clones; roughly nine tenths were detected once. In total, the top ten clones hold less than 4% of the sample. The specimen was PBMCs or T cells enriched from blood (not recorded which). The receptor set was obtained from a woman younger than 45 who had been exposed to COVID-19.

This clone showed up just a few times. This sequence joins TRBV27 and TRBJ1-3, with TRBD1 matching over 7 bases. The J segment lost 0 bases and the V segment lost 5 bases, leaving 16 bases of the junction unmatched. CDR1 is MNHEY and CDR2 is SMNVEV in the germline V gene (reference sequence). There are 19 residues in the CDR3. CDR3 amino acids: CASSPRSRTGIYSGNTIYF. DNA for the CDR3: TGTGCCAGCAGTCCACGATCACGGACAGGCATTTACTCTGGAAACACCATATATTTT.

Comment on this clone: Other DNA variants within this sample encode the same CDR3. The chain uses TRBV7-2 and TRBJ2-7; D possibly corresponds to TRBD1 (7 bases). The germline CDR1 and CDR2 sequences are SGHTA and FQGNSA. CDR3 length: 14 amino acids. Trimming left V 5 bases short and J 3 bases short, with 14 bases between. CDR3 DNA: TGTGCCAGCAGCGGTCAGGGGGGCGGCTACGAGCAGTACTTC. This codes for CASSGQGGGYEQYF.

The count of this clone is one. This chain uses TRBV5-4 with TRBJ1-4, with 9 bases fitting TRBD1. The CDR3 is 12 amino acids. In germline, CDR1 is SGHNT, CDR2 YYREEE (reference sequence). V was clipped by 10 bases and J by 8 bases; unmatched bases: 6. This chain's CDR3 is CAGRTGVEKLFF. CDR3 DNA sequence: TGTGCCGGAAGGACAGGGGTCGAAAAACTGTTTTTT.

The chain has TRBV7-3 and TRBJ2-1, with D possibly matching TRBD2 (10 bases). The V end was cut by 5 bases, the J end by 0 bases, with 29 bases between. In germline, CDR1 is SGHTA, CDR2 FQGTGA. The CDR3 contains 21 residues. DNA of the CDR3: TGTGCCAGCAGCATGCACAGGGGGCGAGTGCTAGCGGGGGACTCCTACAATGAGCAGTTCTTC. Translating gives CASSMHRGRVLAGDSYNEQFF. Complete variable domain (other parts from reference TRBV7-3 and TRBJ2-1): GAGVSQTPSNKVTEKGKYVELRCDPISGHTALYWYRQSLGQGPEFLIYFQGTGAADDSGLPNDRFFAVRPEGSVSTLKIQRTERGDSAVYLCASSMHRGRVLAGDSYNEQFFGPGTRLTVL.